Reported below is one T cell receptor beta chain. CDR1 DFQATT and CDR2 SNEGSKA come from the germline V gene (reference sequence). The junction had 29 bases not matched to a gene; V was cut back by 6 bases and J by 6 bases. This CDR3 contains 20 residues. This entry is derived from a study of identical twins. The authors used template switching to add a universal primer site and gave cDNA unique molecular identifiers. One entry per CDR3 protein, called by TCRdb with MiXCR from the 5' RACE reads. The data show some 260,000 distinct CDR3 sequences, 11% to 15% seen once. The source of this sequence is a woman aged 18-29 years in good health. V and J are TRBV20-1 and TRBJ2-1, with 7 nucleotides matching TRBD2. The source material was memory (CD45RO+) T cells sorted from blood. The CDR3 region has the DNA TGCAGTGCACAGAAGGCCGGGGGACTTAGTGCGGGAGAAATGCTCAATGAGCAGTTCTTC. Its translation: CSAQKAGGLSAGEMLNEQFF.